This TCR beta chain emerged from a study of spatial heterogeneity in lung cancer. Study-wide points: Within tumors, counts of expanded alpha and beta TCRs tracked tumor mutation counts.

V was pared by 2 bases and J by 7 bases, with 0 bases of the junction left unmatched. This CDR3 has 12 residues. Germline V gene data show CDR1 as SGHRS and CDR2 as YFSETQ. TCRdb fed the 5' RACE reads into MiXCR, producing one record per CDR3 protein. Of about 16,000 distinct CDR3 sequences in the sample, approximately 5.6% were seen once. Stated time point: sample taken at primary tumor resection. As concerns this clonotype: Its target is not known. This beta chain was picked up by a library intended for alpha chains and is off target, so its count carries little meaning.

V and J are TRBV5-1 and TRBJ2-7; 10 positions match TRBD2. The sequenced sample was lung tumor tissue, obtained at surgery. The clonotype was recovered from a female donor with early-stage non-small cell lung cancer. The DNA of the CDR3 is TGCGCCAGCAGCTTAGCGGGAGGGGAGCAGTACTTC. Protein: CASSLAGGEQYF.